This T cell receptor (beta chain) was identified during a study of early T cells in non-severe SARS-CoV-2 infection. Study background: Alpha and beta chains were unpaired, from unsorted whole-blood bulk RNA.

With respect to this clonotype: Its antigen is currently unknown.

Germline trimming cut 5 bases from V and 6 bases from J; bases unmatched to any gene: 5. Germline V CDR1 and CDR2: SQVTM, ANQGSEA. The CDR3 has 12 amino acids. Individual cDNA molecules were tagged with unique molecular identifiers, the study reported. A single record per CDR3 protein comes from TCRdb applying MiXCR to the 5' RACE reads. Altogether tens of thousands of distinct CDR3 sequences are present, 11% to 15% being singletons, with the ten largest covering roughly 6.5%. General study findings and limits: Matching results from VDJdb favored anti-spike CD8 responses, leaving private and CD4 specificities undetected.

This chain uses TRBV29-1 with TRBJ1-1, with 8 bases aligning to TRBD1. Sequencing was done on a sample of whole blood. The receptor comes from an adult who was a healthcare worker with PCR-confirmed SARS-CoV-2 infection or an uninfected control (not recorded which). DNA of the CDR3: TGCAGCGTTTCACAGGGGGACGCTGAAGCTTTCTTT. Translated, it gives CSVSQGDAEAFF. Combining the CDR3 with reference TRBV29-1 and TRBJ1-1 gives the whole variable domain SAVISQKPSRDICQRGTSLTIQCQVDSQVTMMFWYRQQPGQSLTLIATANQGSEATYESGFVIDKFPISRPNLTFSTLTVSNMSPEDSSIYLCSVSQGDAEAFFGQGTRLTVV.